A single sample gave rise to the 11 T cell receptor beta chains below, sequenced in a study of Graves' ophthalmopathy and Graves' hyperthyroidism. TCR beta CDR3 regions were amplified from RNA transcripts. Second-round multiplex PCR followed a first-round RT-PCR using HTBI primers. Each CDR3 protein gets one entry after TCRdb re-called the multiplex PCR reads with MiXCR. The sample lists about 380,000 distinct CDR3 sequences, 15% occurring once. The sample consisted of peripheral blood. The receptors shown here come from a woman aged 18-30 years with stable Graves' hyperthyroidism.

In its sample, this clonotype was seen many times. The chain's CDR3 is CASLGHSYEQYF. CDR3 DNA: TGTGCCAGTCTGGGACATTCCTACGAGCAGTACTTC. The chain is built from TRBV19 and TRBJ2-7; D possibly corresponds to TRBD1 (6 bases). The CDR3 contains 12 residues. V was clipped by 8 bases and J by 1 base, with 9 bases between them. Per germline, CDR1 LNHDA and CDR2 SQIVND (reference sequence).

This clonotype occurred a few times. The chain carries TRBV3-1 and TRBJ1-5; TRBD1 matches at 10 bases. The CDR3 loop spans 18 amino acids. The trim removed 1 base at V and 2 bases at J, leaving 8 bases unmatched. Germline V gene lookup returns CDR1 LGHDT and CDR2 YNNKEL (reference sequence). CDR3 amino acids: CASSQATGGLVGNQPQHF. CDR3 coding DNA: TGTGCCAGCAGCCAAGCGACAGGGGGCTTAGTCGGCAATCAGCCCCAGCATTTT.

This sequence joins TRBV3-1 and TRBJ1-1; D ambiguous. There are 13 residues in the CDR3. The germline V and J ends were trimmed by 4 bases and 1 base, with 7 bases remaining between them. CDR1 is LGHDT and CDR2 is YNNKEL in the germline V gene (reference sequence). The CDR3 DNA sequence: TGTGCCAGCAGCCGGCGGTCGAACACTGAAGCTTTCTTT. The encoded protein is CASSRRSNTEAFF.

There are a few counts of this clonotype. One end of the junction varies from germline; a read error may be responsible. The chain is built from TRBV29-1 and TRBJ1-1; D uncertain. Germline CDR1 is SQVTM and CDR2 is ANQGSEA. The CDR3 has 14 amino acids. The CDR3 DNA follows: TGCAGCGTCCTGAGGGCAGGTTTGAACACTGTAGCTTTCTTT. Amino acids: CSVLRAGLNTVAFF.

This clonotype has ten or more counts. V is TRBV27 and J is TRBJ1-6; a possible D gene is TRBD1 (6 bases). With 8 bases removed from V and 6 bases from J, the gap between germline ends came to 17 bases. The CDR3 runs 15 residues. CDR1 is MNHEY, CDR2 SMNVEV, per germline (reference sequence). The CDR3 sequence: CASSPDRTLNSPLHF. The CDR3 DNA reads TGTGCCAGCTCCCCCGACAGGACCCTTAATTCACCCCTCCACTTT.

In the case of this clonotype: A read error may be the cause here, since a much bigger clone is one base away. The chain joins TRBV7-9 to TRBJ2-7, with 9 bases lining up with TRBD1. In germline, CDR1 is SEHNR, CDR2 FQNEAQ (reference sequence). The CDR3 is 15 amino acids. As DNA, the CDR3 is TGTGCCATCAGCCCCGCCGGGACAGGGTATGACGAGCAGTACTTC. It codes for CAISPAGTGYDEQYF.

The V call is TRBV24-1, the J call TRBJ2-7; possibly TRBD1 for D (5 bases). Trimming cost V 4 bases and J 0 bases, with 9 bases left between them. Per the germline V gene, CDR1 is KGHDR and CDR2 is SFDVKD. This CDR3 spans 14 amino acids. CDR3 region: CATSEAGRSYEQYF. CDR3 nucleotides: TGTGCCACCAGTGAAGCAGGGCGCTCCTACGAGCAGTACTTC.

The gene calls are TRBV30 and TRBJ1-1; D unclear. Trimming removed 0 bases at V and 3 bases at J, with 8 bases between. Germline V gene lookup returns CDR1 GTSNPN and CDR2 SVGIG (reference sequence). This CDR3 contains 13 residues. The CDR3 loop is CAWSVRVDTEAFF. Here the CDR3 DNA reads TGTGCCTGGAGTGTAAGGGTAGACACTGAAGCTTTCTTT.

The V and J genes are TRBV12-3 or TRBV12-4 and TRBJ2-7; TRBD2 aligns across 15 bases. The CDR3 is 16 amino acids. J lost 10 bases, V lost 4 bases, and 11 bases had no gene match. CDR3: CASSWTSGGAGTPQYF. In DNA form, the CDR3 reads TGTGCCAGCAGTTGGACTAGCGGGGGGGCCGGTACGCCCCAGTACTTC.

This clonotype was recorded at least ten times. This chain uses TRBV24-1 with TRBJ1-5; D is possibly TRBD1 (5 bases). The germline V gene encodes CDR1 KGHDR and CDR2 SFDVKD. This CDR3 spans 14 amino acids. Trimming pared 8 bases from V and 3 bases from J, leaving 13 bases between. This CDR3 is CATKVGRVNQPQHF. The CDR3 nucleotides read TGTGCCACCAAAGTGGGCAGGGTCAATCAGCCCCAGCATTTT.

Many counts were recorded for this clonotype. The chain recombines TRBV6-2 or TRBV6-3 with TRBJ2-7; the D is unclear. Germline lookup yields CDR1 MNHEY and CDR2 SVGEGT. The V gene lost 6 bases and the J gene lost 2 bases, with 8 bases spanning the gap. There are 12 residues in the CDR3. The CDR3 DNA reads as TGTGCCAGCAGCATCCTGACCTACGAGCAGTACTTC. The encoded protein is CASSILTYEQYF.